The clone carrying this T cell receptor (beta chain) was seen just once. This record belongs to a study of T cell responses to AZD1222 COVID-19 vaccine. Study overall: Combined were second doses at about 4 or about 12 weeks.

Repertoires were generated with immunoSEQ multiplex PCR, while TCRdb's copy carries only in-frame clones and drops some. The sample carries 200,000 or so clones, roughly 93% recorded once. This CDR3 region has 11 residues. Germline CDR1 reads SQVTM; CDR2 reads ANQGSEA. Trimming cost V 4 bases and J 0 bases, with 4 bases left between them. The genes are TRBV29-1 and TRBJ2-7; D unclear. The sequencing here drew on peripheral blood, taken on day 0 of AZD1222 vaccination. The source is an adult in good health. In DNA form, the CDR3 reads TGCAGCGTTGCAGTCTCCTACGAGCAGTACTTC. Protein sequence: CSVAVSYEQYF.